A single sample is the source of the 10 T cell receptor beta chains below, sequenced in a study of T cells in Graves' hyperthyroidism and ophthalmopathy. Amplification targeted TCR beta CDR3 regions from RNA transcripts. HTBI primers were the set used in a first-round RT-PCR of the TCR CDR3. TCRdb re-called the multiplex PCR reads with MiXCR, one entry per CDR3 protein. The table has 730,000 or so distinct CDR3 sequences, 15% to 20% seen once; the top ten hold roughly 17%. Sequences were obtained from blood. Receptors originate from a woman aged 50 to 65 with Graves' hyperthyroidism that later progressed to Graves' ophthalmopathy.

This clonotype appeared many times. The V and J genes are TRBV7-8 and TRBJ2-5; 9 bases fit TRBD2. V was clipped by 2 bases and J by 1 base; unmatched bases: 5. Germline V gene lookup returns CDR1 SGHVS and CDR2 FQNEAQ. The CDR3 runs to 16 residues. The CDR3 is CASSLSLAGPQETQYF. The CDR3 DNA follows: TGTGCCAGCAGCTTATCTCTAGCGGGGCCCCAAGAGACCCAGTACTTC.

This clonotype was picked up a small number of times. The chain recombines TRBV19 with TRBJ2-1, with D perhaps given as TRBD1 or TRBD2 (5 bases each). Germline CDR1 reads LNHDA; CDR2 reads SQIVND (reference sequence). The CDR3 is made up of 15 amino acids. V was trimmed by 1 base and J by 4 bases, leaving 11 bases between them. DNA for the CDR3: TGTGCCAGTAGTATAGGGGGGATCTCGTACAATGAGCAGTTCTTC. It codes for CASSIGGISYNEQFF.

This clonotype was counted only a few times. V and J are TRBV6-2 or TRBV6-3 and TRBJ2-2; 8 bases agree with TRBD2. Germline V gene lookup returns CDR1 MNHEY and CDR2 SVGEGT. Losses at the gene ends were 7 bases for V and 6 bases for J; bases not matched to a gene: 4. This CDR3 contains 13 residues. CDR3 residues: CASTLTSAGELFF. DNA for the CDR3: TGTGCCAGCACCTTGACTAGCGCCGGGGAGCTGTTTTTT.

This clonotype was picked up many times. The V gene is TRBV2, the J gene TRBJ2-2, with a possible D match to TRBD2 (5 bases). The CDR3 has 17 amino acids. CDR1 SNHLY and CDR2 FYNNEI come from the germline V gene. V was trimmed by 4 bases and J by 5 bases, leaving 20 bases between them. The CDR3 bases are TGTGCCAGCAGTGTGGAGGTGGAGACTCCATTTACCGGGGAGCTGTTTTTT. This gives the protein CASSVEVETPFTGELFF.

The chain links TRBV9 to TRBJ1-2, with 10 bases aligning to TRBD1. CDR3 length: 15 residues. Germline-derived CDR1 and CDR2 are SGDLS and YYNGEE. V gave up 3 bases and J gave up 3 bases; unmatched junction bases: 5. Here the CDR3 reads CASSARDRGHYGYTF. Here the CDR3 DNA reads TGTGCCAGCAGCGCACGGGACAGGGGACACTATGGCTACACCTTC.

This clonotype was picked up a small number of times. The rearrangement uses TRBV10-3 and TRBJ2-1; 10 bases are a match to TRBD2. J was trimmed by 4 bases and V by 6 bases; bases with no gene match: 6. CDR3 length: 15 amino acids. Germline V gives CDR1 ENHRY, CDR2 SYGVKD. CDR3 sequence: CAIRPTSGRYNEQFF. In nucleotides, the CDR3 is TGTGCCATCAGGCCGACTAGCGGGCGGTACAATGAGCAGTTCTTC.

This clonotype was seen at least ten times. The CDR3 sequence: CSARSSGGARYNEQFF. In DNA form, the CDR3 reads TGCAGTGCTAGATCTAGCGGGGGGGCCCGATACAATGAGCAGTTCTTC. The chain recombines TRBV20-1 with TRBJ2-1, with 12 bases fitting TRBD2. Germline-derived CDR1 and CDR2 are DFQATT and SNEGSKA (reference sequence). The V segment lost 2 bases and the J segment 4 bases; nucleotides outside the gene matches: 6. This CDR3 is built from 16 residues.

The chain links TRBV5-1 to TRBJ2-5; tentatively, D is TRBD1 (6 bases). V shed 4 bases and J shed 3 bases, with 13 bases lying between them. The CDR3 extends over 14 amino acids. From germline, CDR1 is SGHRS and CDR2 YFSETQ. CDR3 protein: CASSRTGIEETQYF. CDR3 in DNA: TGCGCCAGCAGCCGAACAGGGATAGAAGAGACCCAGTACTTC.

This clonotype has ten or more counts. The chain combines TRBV10-3 with TRBJ1-1; possible D gene TRBD1, 6 bases. The V gene's germline CDR1 is ENHRY and CDR2 SYGVKD. The CDR3 extends over 14 amino acids. V was clipped by 6 bases and J by 5 bases, with 16 bases between them. CDR3 DNA: TGTGCCATCAGACTCGCAGGGGAGGGGACTGAAGCTTTCTTT. Translation gives CAIRLAGEGTEAFF.

The J gene is TRBJ2-3, the V gene TRBV14; D may be TRBD2 (5 bases). Germline V lookup: CDR1 SGHDN, CDR2 FVKESK. V shed 0 bases and J shed 5 bases, with 12 bases lying between them. The CDR3 is 15 residues long. DNA of the CDR3: TGTGCCAGCAGCCAAGACCGAACAGAGGGAGATACGCAGTATTTT. It codes for CASSQDRTEGDTQYF.